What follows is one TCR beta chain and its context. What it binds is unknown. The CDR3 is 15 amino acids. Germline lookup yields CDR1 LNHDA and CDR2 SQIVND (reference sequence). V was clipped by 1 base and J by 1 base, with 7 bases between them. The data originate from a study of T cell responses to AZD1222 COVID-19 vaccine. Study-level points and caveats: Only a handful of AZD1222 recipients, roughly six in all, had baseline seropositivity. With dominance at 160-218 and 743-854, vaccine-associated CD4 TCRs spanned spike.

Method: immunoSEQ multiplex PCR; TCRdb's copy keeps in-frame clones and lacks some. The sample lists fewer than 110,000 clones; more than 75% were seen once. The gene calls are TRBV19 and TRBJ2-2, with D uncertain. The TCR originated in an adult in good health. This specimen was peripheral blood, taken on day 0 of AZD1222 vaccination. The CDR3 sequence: CASSIALGNTGELFF. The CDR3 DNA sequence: TGTGCCAGTAGTATAGCTCTGGGGAACACCGGGGAGCTGTTTTTT.